This T cell receptor (beta chain) stems from a study of T cell clonotyping in hematopoietic cell transplantation. Study observations and caveats: Higher Inverse Simpson Index values in graft donor and pretransplant recipient predicted broader posttransplant TCR diversity.

This CDR3 has 13 residues. V gave up 7 bases and J gave up 3 bases, with 9 bases separating them. Germline-derived CDR1 and CDR2 are LNHDA and SQIVND (reference sequence). Sequencing was performed with immunoSEQ multiplex PCR; in TCRdb, only in-frame clones are kept and a portion is missing. In the table there are some 40,000 clones, around 95% of which are singletons. As for this clone: Its antigen is unidentified.

The receptor was isolated from a woman aged 45-65 years in good health. Some clones in this sample may be carry-over from other donors' samples. This chain uses TRBV19 with TRBJ1-4, with D unresolved. Sequencing was done on a sample of peripheral blood mononuclear cells. The CDR3 DNA reads TGTGCCAGTAAAGCGGACGCTAATGAAAAACTGTTTTTT. Translation: CASKADANEKLFF.